What follows are 15 T cell receptor beta chains derived from one specimen sequenced in a study of beta chain features in type 1 diabetes. Regarding the study as a whole: Researchers report that Type 1 diabetes patients had moderately but significantly shorter TCRB CDR3s across all four CD4+ subsets.

Their target antigens are unknown. Every bit of the isolated RNA underwent reverse transcription, so sequencing read expressed TCRB transcripts. The method was immunoSEQ multiplex PCR; TCRdb's version includes in-frame clones alone and lacks a portion of them. The table has 350,000 to 400,000 clones, over 9.5% seen once. The sequencing sample was made of naive CD4+ T cells from blood. The receptor source for this set is a woman aged 18-29 years with type 1 diabetes.

This chain joins TRBV7-9 and TRBJ2-1; D unresolved. From germline, CDR1 is SEHNR and CDR2 FQNEAQ (reference sequence). The CDR3 runs 10 residues. Trimming took 5 bases from V and 8 from J, leaving 4 bases between them. CDR3 sequence: CASSVYEQFF. The DNA of the CDR3 is TGTGCCAGCAGCGTCTATGAGCAGTTCTTC. Supplemented by reference TRBV7-9 and TRBJ2-1, the full variable domain reads DTGVSQNPRHKITKRGQNVTFRCDPISEHNRLYWYRQTLGQGPEFLTYFQNEAQLEKSRLLSDRFSAERPKGSFSTLEIQRTEQGDSAMYLCASSVYEQFFGPGTRLTVL.

This chain links TRBV9 with TRBJ1-2; the match to TRBD1 covers 10 bases. In germline, CDR1 is SGDLS, CDR2 YYNGEE. Germline trimming cut 3 bases from V and 4 bases from J; bases unmatched to any gene: 6. The CDR3 loop spans 15 amino acids. The CDR3 region has the DNA TGTGCCAGCAGCGAGACGGGGACAGGGGCCTATGGCTACACCTTC. Amino acid sequence: CASSETGTGAYGYTF.

The V call is TRBV5-1, the J call TRBJ2-7; TRBD1 might be the D (6 bases). Germline V gene lookup returns CDR1 SGHRS and CDR2 YFSETQ. The CDR3 contains 19 residues. Trimming stripped 0 bases from V and 0 bases from J, with 22 bases between. CDR3 loop: CASSLAQTQPGHSSYEQYF. The CDR3 DNA reads TGCGCCAGCAGCTTGGCCCAAACCCAGCCGGGACATAGCTCCTACGAGCAGTACTTC.

The CDR3 protein is CAWREWAKRFTDTQYF. CDR3 nucleotides: TGTGCCTGGAGAGAGTGGGCCAAGAGATTTACAGATACGCAGTATTTT. V usage is TRBV30 and J usage is TRBJ2-3; D is undetermined. The CDR3 contains 16 residues. The ends were cut back, 3 bases at V and 3 bases at J, with 19 bases in the middle. CDR1 is GTSNPN and CDR2 is SVGIG in the germline V gene (reference sequence).

The J gene is TRBJ2-5, the V gene TRBV29-1; 7 nucleotides align to TRBD1. This CDR3 is built from 13 residues. The J segment lost 4 bases and the V segment lost 7 bases, leaving 9 bases of the junction unmatched. In germline, CDR1 is SQVTM, CDR2 ANQGSEA. The CDR3 reads CSAEPTGPETQYF. The CDR3 coding sequence is TGCAGCGCCGAACCGACAGGGCCAGAGACCCAGTACTTC.

The CDR3 DNA reads TGTGCCACCAGCAGATCCGGAGGACCGTTCAGCTATGGCTACACCTTC. It yields the protein CATSRSGGPFSYGYTF. The chain joins TRBV15 to TRBJ1-2, with D uncertain. The CDR3 is 16 amino acids. Germline assignment: CDR1 LNHNV and CDR2 YYDKDF (reference sequence). The V end lost 2 bases, the J end lost 4 bases, and 17 bases lay between the germline ends. Filled out from reference TRBV15 and TRBJ1-2, the complete variable domain reads DAMVIQNPRYQVTQFGKPVTLSCSQTLNHNVMYWYQQKSSQAPKLLFHYYDKDFNNEADTPDNFQSRRPNTSFCFLDIRSPGLGDTAMYLCATSRSGGPFSYGYTFGSGTRLTVV.

The chain combines TRBV15 with TRBJ2-5; D remains ambiguous. The CDR3 covers 13 residues. The V and J ends lost 0 bases and 5 bases respectively, with 7 bases between them. The V gene's germline CDR1 is LNHNV and CDR2 YYDKDF (reference sequence). For the CDR3, the DNA is TGTGCCACCAGCAGAGACAGTGCCGAGACCCAGTACTTC. Translated: CATSRDSAETQYF.

The rearrangement links TRBV7-9 to TRBJ2-3; D perhaps matches TRBD2 (5 bases). The V end was cut by 5 bases, the J end by 1 base, with 19 bases between. Germline loops: CDR1 SEHNR, CDR2 FQNEAQ (reference sequence). The CDR3 covers 17 residues. DNA for the CDR3: TGTGCCAGCAGCCAAAGACGGATCCGGGAACGCACAGATACGCAGTATTTT. Translation gives CASSQRRIRERTDTQYF.

The sample holds a few counts of this clone. CDR3 bases: TGTGCCAGCTCACGGGACAAAGAGACCCAGTACTTC. Residues: CASSRDKETQYF. J is TRBJ2-5 and V is TRBV18; D possibly corresponds to TRBD1 (6 bases). This CDR3 has 12 amino acids. V was trimmed by 4 bases and J by 3 bases, leaving 6 bases between them. CDR1 and CDR2 (germline): KGHSH, LQKENI.

The V gene is TRBV28, the J gene TRBJ2-2; 11 positions match TRBD1. After removal of 11 bases from V and 11 bases from J, the junction contained 10 bases not matched to a gene. CDR1 is MDHEN and CDR2 is SYDVKM in the germline V gene. The CDR3 runs 13 residues. CDR3 coding DNA: TGTGCCTCCGCCGGACAGGGGGCGCGAGAGCTGTTTTTT. It encodes CASAGQGARELFF.

This clone showed up just a few times. The chain couples TRBV15 to TRBJ2-7; D is possibly TRBD2 (7 bases). V was pared by 1 base and J by 2 bases, with 21 bases between. The CDR3 has 18 residues. Germline V CDR1 and CDR2: LNHNV, YYDKDF (reference sequence). This chain's CDR3 is CATSRGHLRAGATYEQYF. CDR3 nucleotides: TGTGCCACCAGCAGAGGACACCTTAGGGCGGGGGCAACCTACGAGCAGTACTTC.

The V and J genes are TRBV5-1 and TRBJ1-6; the D gene is possibly TRBD1 (5 bases). CDR1 and CDR2 (germline): SGHRS, YFSETQ. This CDR3 region has 13 residues. Trimming removed 0 bases from V and 10 bases from J, with 8 bases in between. Here the CDR3 reads CASSLEKGSPLHF. The CDR3 DNA reads TGCGCCAGCAGCTTGGAGAAGGGGTCACCCCTCCACTTT.

This clone has a handful of counts. The chain has TRBV15 and TRBJ2-5; 8 nucleotides line up with TRBD1. The CDR3 runs 16 residues. Germline CDR1 reads LNHNV; CDR2 reads YYDKDF (reference sequence). Trimming removed 2 bases from V and 0 bases from J; junction bases left unmatched: 5. In DNA form, the CDR3 reads TGTGCCACCAGCAGACTCGGACAGGGCGACCAAGAGACCCAGTACTTC. Translated: CATSRLGQGDQETQYF.

This clone was seen a handful of times. This sequence joins TRBV30 and TRBJ2-2; 10 nucleotides line up with TRBD2. Germline CDR1 is GTSNPN and CDR2 is SVGIG (reference sequence). This CDR3 is 14 amino acids long. Germline trimming cut 3 bases from V and 5 bases from J; bases unmatched to any gene: 3. The CDR3 loop reads CAWRSGRVTGELFF. CDR3 DNA: TGTGCCTGGAGAAGCGGGAGGGTAACCGGGGAGCTGTTTTTT.

The chain has TRBV6-5 and TRBJ2-7, with 9 positions matching TRBD1. V was clipped by 6 bases and J by 2 bases; unmatched bases: 8. Germline lookup yields CDR1 MNHEY and CDR2 SVGAGI. The CDR3 has 15 amino acids. CDR3 region: CASSPGQGITYEQYF. The CDR3 DNA sequence: TGTGCCAGCAGCCCGGGACAGGGAATCACCTACGAGCAGTACTTC.